This T cell receptor beta chain appears in the sequencing data of a study of T cells in women clearing cervical HPV infection. The wider study: No precancer developed; the control's incident HPV16 infection cleared within 12 months. Findings and limits, study-wide: T-cell numbers per sample were unknown and may explain richness differences. Richness plus V gene abundances separated cases from controls with AUC about 0.8.

As to this clone: Antigen: not known. Coverage ceases 3 residues before the CDR3 finishes, and the germline J gene fills in the end.

V was shortened by 6 bases and J by 6 bases, with 12 bases between the two germline ends. Germline lookup yields CDR1 LNHDA and CDR2 SQIVND (reference sequence). This CDR3 has 13 residues. Measured with immunoSEQ multiplex PCR; TCRdb has only the in-frame clones, and not every one. Its listing shows some 25,000 clones. The receptor was derived from a woman between 18 and 70 years old with a cervical HPV16 infection that either progressed to CIN3+ or cleared (not recorded which). The chain links TRBV19 to TRBJ1-5; D remains ambiguous. Sequencing was performed on blood buffy coat. The CDR3 sequence is CASRFGGSQPQHF. Partial CDR3 DNA: TGTGCCAGTAGGTTCGGCGGTAGTCAGCCC. Variable domain in full (rest from reference TRBV19 and TRBJ1-5): DGGITQSPKYLFRKEGQNVTLSCEQNLNHDAMYWYRQDPGQGLRLIYYSQIVNDFQKGDIAEGYSVSREKKESFPLTVTSAQKNPTAFYLCASRFGGSQPQHFGDGTRLSIL.